One TCR beta chain is described in this entry. This clonotype showed up just once. Which antigen it targets is not known. Base qualities are not recorded, but no much larger clone differs from it by a single base. One read provides weak support. RNA was isolated from bulk, unsorted tissue, and RNA quality was assessed with a NanoDrop ND-1000 and an Agilent 2100. Donors were newly diagnosed lung cancer patients admitted for thoracic surgery in China between August and November 2014, without prior chemotherapy. Patients who had received previous radiotherapy or chemotherapy, or who had another concurrent cancer, were excluded from the study. Pieces of surgical tissue measuring about 1-2 cm3 were kept in RNAlater solution and stored at -80 degrees C until use. The junction carries 10 bases between V and J, which are trimmed by 2 bases and 2 bases respectively. From its cysteine to its phenylalanine, the CDR3 spans 13 amino acids. The only DNA kept is the CDR3, 39 bases in frame from the first base. The CDR1 and CDR2 encoded by the germline V gene (reference sequence) are GTSNPN and SVGIG.

These data are taken from a study of tumor and adjacent non-tumor tissue in lung cancer (dated by TCRdb to the late 2010s). In terms of the full investigation: The cohort included more than 9 adenocarcinoma, a couple of squamous cell carcinoma and 1 small cell lung cancer patients. The study compared bulk TCRbeta repertoires between lung tumor tissue and matched distant non-tumor lung tissue from 15 lung cancer patients. For each patient, one tumor sample and one normal lung sample were taken, giving thirty paired specimens that underwent TCRbeta CDR3 sequencing. The 15 enrolled patients, of whom approximately 10 were men and 5 were women, were aged roughly 31 to 85 years and were diagnosed with TNM stage I to III disease. In total, sequencing yielded 125,075,908 productive TCRbeta reads, which works out to an average of around 4.2 million reads per sample. Results and caveats for the whole study, not just this receptor: Neither the sequencing platform nor unique molecular identifiers are named or mentioned anywhere in the methods. Only around 15 patients were included in the cohort, and the need for larger samples and more detailed clinical data was noted by the authors. A significantly larger cumulative share of the repertoire was made up by the top 100 clones in normal lung than in tumor tissue. TCR diversity (inverse Simpson) was significantly higher in tumor than in normal lung tissue (431.37 vs 166.20, P = 0.0075, Mann-Whitney U test). Peripheral blood was not sequenced, so blood TCRbeta repertoires in these lung cancer patients were not examined. Significantly higher TCR diversity was found in younger patients, and higher tumor TCR diversity was associated with shorter overall and disease-free survival.

The library came from multiplex PCR. Sequenced on an Illumina HiSeq 2500. TCRbeta libraries were built by three rounds of nested PCR using primers (Table S4), following protocols modified from ARM-PCR. Before sequencing, PCR products of 200-500 bp were excised from the gel and purified with the QIAquick gel extraction kit. In the original analysis: Reads were cleaned with Trimmomatic, merged with FLASH into complete CDR3 sequences, and assigned to V(D)J germline segments with MiTCR. VDJtools was used to compute clonal diversity as the inverse Simpson's index. Productive reads were defined as in-frame sequences without a premature stop codon. TCRdb reprocessing: public reads trimmed at Q25 with fastp, clones called with MiXCR, in-frame beta chains kept. Rows with one shared CDR3 protein collapse into an entry with the most common genes and DNA. These V and J calls rely on TCRdb rather than the paper's analysis. Counted in this sample were about 110,000 distinct CDR3 sequences; 75% of them appeared once. The leading ten clones occupy 37% of the sample.

Specimen: lung tumor tissue. The receptor's source is a woman aged 60-75 years with non-small cell lung cancer. The V and J genes are TRBV30 and TRBJ2-7; the D segment could be TRBD1, given 5 matching bases. The DNA sequence reads TGTGCCTGGAGTTTAGTGGGGCCCTACGAGCAGTACTTC. Its protein is CAWSLVGPYEQYF.